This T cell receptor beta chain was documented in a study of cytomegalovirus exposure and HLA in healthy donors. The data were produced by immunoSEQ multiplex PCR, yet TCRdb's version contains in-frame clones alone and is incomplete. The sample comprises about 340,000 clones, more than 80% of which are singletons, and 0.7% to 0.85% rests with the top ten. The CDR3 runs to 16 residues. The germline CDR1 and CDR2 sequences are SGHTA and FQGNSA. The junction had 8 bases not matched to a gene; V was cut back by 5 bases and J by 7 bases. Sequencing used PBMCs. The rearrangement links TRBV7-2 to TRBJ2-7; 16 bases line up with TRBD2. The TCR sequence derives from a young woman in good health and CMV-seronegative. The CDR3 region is CASSRYGTSGRGEQYF. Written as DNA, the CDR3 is TGTGCCAGCAGCCGGTACGGGACTAGCGGGAGGGGGGAGCAGTACTTC. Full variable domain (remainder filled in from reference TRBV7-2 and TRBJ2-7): GAGVSQSPSNKVTEKGKDVELRCDPISGHTALYWYRQSLGQGLEFLIYFQGNSAPDKSGLPSDRFSAERTGGSVSTLTIQRTQQEDSAVYLCASSRYGTSGRGEQYFGPGTRLTVT.